These 19 T cell receptor beta chains came from one sample sequenced in a study of OX40 agonist ivuxolimab in advanced cancers. Method: immunoSEQ multiplex PCR; TCRdb's copy keeps in-frame clones and lacks some. Of 71,000 or so clones listed, about 84% are singletons. The sample was CD4+ or CD8+ T cells sorted from blood, taken in a trial of the OX40 agonist ivuxolimab. The source is an adult with an advanced solid tumor such as melanoma, head and neck, liver or kidney cancer.

This clone appeared a single time. The chain joins TRBV19 to TRBJ1-1; D might be TRBD1 (5 bases). This CDR3 is 12 amino acids long. V lost 7 bases, J lost 5 bases, and 11 bases lay in between. Looked up from germline, CDR1 is LNHDA and CDR2 is SQIVND (reference sequence). The CDR3, as DNA: TGTGCCAGTAACCGGGGGAGGACTGAAGCTTTCTTT. Protein: CASNRGRTEAFF.

CDR3 loop: CASSLGGSGELFF. DNA for the CDR3: TGCGCCAGCAGCTTGGGCGGGAGCGGGGAGCTGTTTTTT. The rearrangement joins TRBV5-1 to TRBJ2-2; TRBD2 aligns across 7 bases. V shed 0 bases and J 7 bases; nucleotides not matched to a gene: 0. This CDR3 has 13 residues. The V gene's germline CDR1 is SGHRS and CDR2 YFSETQ. The full variable domain, completed using reference TRBV5-1 and TRBJ2-2, is KAGVTQTPRYLIKTRGQQVTLSCSPISGHRSVSWYQQTPGQGLQFLFEYFSETQRNKGNFPGRFSGRQFSNSRSEMNVSTLELGDSALYLCASSLGGSGELFFGEGSRLTVL.

This chain joins TRBV9 and TRBJ1-4; weak D call: TRBD1 (5 bases). This CDR3 has 14 amino acids. Germline CDR1 reads SGDLS; CDR2 reads YYNGEE. V lost 3 bases, J lost 8 bases, and 14 bases lay in between. This chain's CDR3 is CASSALGDFEKLFF. CDR3 nucleotide sequence: TGTGCCAGCAGCGCCCTGGGGGACTTCGAAAAACTGTTTTTT.

This chain links TRBV18 with TRBJ1-3; D may be TRBD1 (6 bases). This CDR3 contains 14 residues. Looked up from germline, CDR1 is KGHSH and CDR2 is LQKENI. Trimming cost V 8 bases and J 0 bases, with 11 bases left between them. Here the CDR3 reads CASAGQNSGNTIYF. The CDR3 DNA is TGTGCCAGCGCGGGACAAAACTCTGGAAACACCATATATTTT.

This chain connects TRBV2 to TRBJ1-2, with TRBD1 matching 10 bases. V lost 7 bases to trimming and J lost 2 bases; unmatched junction nucleotides: 4. The CDR3 is 14 residues long. Looked up from germline, CDR1 is SNHLY and CDR2 is FYNNEI. DNA for the CDR3: TGTGCCAGCACCAGACAGGGGGCCAACTATGGCTACACCTTC. It specifies CASTRQGANYGYTF.

This chain links TRBV5-6 with TRBJ1-5; no firm D call. V lost 2 bases to trimming and J lost 4 bases, with 13 bases between them. Germline-derived CDR1 and CDR2 are SGHDT and YYEEEE. The CDR3 sequence is 15 residues long. This chain's CDR3 is CASSFSVTPNQPQHF. CDR3 DNA: TGTGCCAGCAGCTTCTCCGTGACACCGAATCAGCCCCAGCATTTT.

The V call is TRBV6-5, the J call TRBJ2-1, with TRBD1 matching 8 bases. The CDR3 has 15 amino acids. J was trimmed by 6 bases and V by 6 bases; bases with no gene match: 10. Germline loops: CDR1 MNHEY, CDR2 SVGAGI. This CDR3 is CASSVGQGTFNEQFF. In DNA form, the CDR3 reads TGTGCCAGCAGCGTCGGACAGGGTACGTTCAATGAGCAGTTCTTC.

The CDR3 here is CASSYFRGSDEQFF. Here the CDR3 DNA reads TGTGCCAGCAGCTACTTCCGGGGGTCCGATGAGCAGTTCTTC. The rearrangement links TRBV7-8 to TRBJ2-1; tentatively, D is TRBD2 (6 bases). With 4 bases removed from V and 8 bases from J, the gap between germline ends came to 15 bases. Germline V gives CDR1 SGHVS, CDR2 FQNEAQ. The length of the CDR3 is 14 residues.

This clone was recorded once. The chain employs TRBV6-5 and TRBJ1-5; D remains unclear. V dropped 6 bases and J dropped 2 bases, with 11 bases sitting between them. This CDR3 has 14 residues. Germline V CDR1 and CDR2: MNHEY, SVGAGI. CDR3 loop: CASSLTQGNQPQHF. As DNA, the CDR3 is TGTGCCAGCAGCCTCACCCAGGGCAATCAGCCCCAGCATTTT.

This sequence joins TRBV27 and TRBJ1-1; D gene unclear. CDR1 is MNHEY and CDR2 is SMNVEV in the germline V gene (reference sequence). The CDR3 contains 15 residues. Trimming pared 6 bases from V and 4 bases from J, leaving 18 bases between. CDR3 nucleotides: TGTGCCAGCAGACCCTGGGGAGGGCTGTCCACTGAAGCTTTCTTT. It codes for CASRPWGGLSTEAFF.

The rearrangement links TRBV6-5 to TRBJ1-1; the D is unclear. Trimming pared 0 bases from V and 0 bases from J, leaving 5 bases between. This CDR3 has 14 residues. Germline V lookup: CDR1 MNHEY, CDR2 SVGAGI. Here the CDR3 DNA reads TGTGCCAGCAGTTACTCGACGGTGAACACTGAAGCTTTCTTT. Protein: CASSYSTVNTEAFF.

This clone was seen a single time. The V call is TRBV18, the J call TRBJ1-5; 9 positions match TRBD1. The CDR3 length is 15 residues. Germline CDR1 KGHSH, CDR2 LQKENI. V shed 2 bases, J shed 7 bases, and the junction held 6 bases outside the gene matches. The CDR3 region is CASSPMGQGGQPQHF. In nucleotides, the CDR3 is TGTGCCAGCTCACCAATGGGACAGGGAGGGCAGCCCCAGCATTTT.

V usage is TRBV20-1 and J usage is TRBJ2-7; unclear D gene. The CDR3 has 11 residues. V was pared by 5 bases and J by 0 bases, with 5 bases between. Germline V gene lookup returns CDR1 DFQATT and CDR2 SNEGSKA (reference sequence). The CDR3, as DNA: TGCAGTGCTTGGGGCTCCTACGAGCAGTACTTC. Protein sequence: CSAWGSYEQYF.

The chain carries TRBV19 and TRBJ1-2; 7 bases are shared with TRBD1. The CDR3 covers 14 residues. Trimming removed 7 bases from V and 10 bases from J; junction bases left unmatched: 15. Germline-derived CDR1 and CDR2 are LNHDA and SQIVND (reference sequence). This chain's CDR3 is CASTISDRTKPYTF. CDR3 nucleotides: TGTGCCAGTACCATCTCGGACAGGACCAAACCCTACACCTTC.

The V and J genes are TRBV7-8 and TRBJ2-7; 10 bases match TRBD2. Trimming took 5 bases from V and 4 from J; bases not matched to a gene: 17. CDR1 and CDR2 from the germline V gene are SGHVS and FQNEAQ. This CDR3 has 18 amino acids. The CDR3 nucleotides read TGTGCCAGCAGCCCTAGGGCCCAGGGAGCGGGAGGGTGGTACGAGCAGTACTTC. It translates to CASSPRAQGAGGWYEQYF.

This rearrangement joins TRBV2 to TRBJ1-1, with no clear D. Germline V gene data show CDR1 as SNHLY and CDR2 as FYNNEI. V was cut by 8 bases and J by 0 bases, with 4 bases left in between. The CDR3 is made up of 11 amino acids. The CDR3 sequence: CASLVNTEAFF. The CDR3 DNA reads TGTGCCAGCTTGGTGAACACTGAAGCTTTCTTT.

The genes are TRBV6-5 and TRBJ1-2; no clear D. CDR3 size: 13 residues. Trimming pared 2 bases from V and 4 bases from J, leaving 8 bases between. Looked up from germline, CDR1 is MNHEY and CDR2 is SVGAGI. CDR3 protein: CASSYDPLYGYTF. In DNA, the CDR3 is TGTGCCAGCAGTTACGACCCTCTCTATGGCTACACCTTC.

The chain carries TRBV27 and TRBJ2-2, with TRBD2 matching 8 bases. The germline gives CDR1 MNHEY, CDR2 SMNVEV (reference sequence). Losses at the gene ends were 3 bases for V and 5 bases for J; bases not matched to a gene: 5. This CDR3 region has 15 residues. The CDR3 loop reads CASSFGTGGTGELFF. The CDR3 DNA sequence: TGTGCCAGCAGTTTTGGGACGGGAGGGACCGGGGAGCTGTTTTTT.

The V and J genes are TRBV19 and TRBJ2-3; D is unclear. The ends were cut back, 0 bases at V and 2 bases at J, with 9 bases in the middle. Germline assignment: CDR1 LNHDA and CDR2 SQIVND (reference sequence). CDR3 length: 15 amino acids. CDR3 in amino acids: CASSIDRQTTDTQYF. DNA for the CDR3: TGTGCCAGTAGTATAGATCGGCAGACCACAGATACGCAGTATTTT.